This T cell receptor beta chain was sequenced during a study of graft-versus-host responses after intestinal transplantation. Germline values: CDR1 SGHNT, CDR2 YYREEE (reference sequence). The length of the CDR3 is 15 residues. With 4 bases removed from V and 0 bases from J, the gap between germline ends came to 12 bases. Regarding the study as a whole: Among circulating GvH clones, peak levels were associated with early post-transplant declines in HvG clones.

Notes on this clone: Its antigen remains unidentified.

TCRdb's table, derived via immunoSEQ multiplex PCR, lists solely in-frame clones and lacks some. The table lists more than 10,000 clones, approximately 94% of them singletons. This sequence joins TRBV5-4 and TRBJ2-3; a weak D match, TRBD2 (5 bases). The sequencing here drew on PBMCs, taken around 3 years after intestinal transplantation. The clonotype was recovered from a human patient who received an intestinal transplant, so some T cells may come from the graft donor. CDR3 nucleotide sequence: TGTGCCAGCAGCCATAGCGAACCTAGCACAGATACGCAGTATTTT. Its translation: CASSHSEPSTDTQYF.